Following are 7 T cell receptor beta chains from one sample sequenced in a study of blood T cell repertoires in COVID-19. Data came from immunoSEQ multiplex PCR; TCRdb stores just in-frame clones and leaves some out. The table has more than 85,000 clones, approximately 92% seen once. Sequencing was done on a sample of peripheral blood. All receptors come from a woman in her forties or fifties with COVID-19, enrolled during active disease.

The chain couples TRBV9 to TRBJ2-1; 9 bases line up with TRBD2. This CDR3 has 16 amino acids. Germline CDR1 is SGDLS and CDR2 is YYNGEE. V was pared by 3 bases and J by 5 bases, with 9 bases of the junction left unmatched. CDR3 nucleotide sequence: TGTGCCAGCAGCGCCCTAGCGGGGCCGGAGCACAATGAGCAGTTCTTC. Encoded protein: CASSALAGPEHNEQFF. Full variable domain (remainder filled in from reference TRBV9 and TRBJ2-1): DSGVTQTPKHLITATGQRVTLRCSPRSGDLSVYWYQQSLDQGLQFLIQYYNGEERAKGNILERFSAQQFPDLHSELNLSSLELGDSALYFCASSALAGPEHNEQFFGPGTRLTVL.

The chain has TRBV24-1 and TRBJ2-1; 10 bases fit TRBD2. The CDR3 loop spans 16 amino acids. V gave up 5 bases and J gave up 9 bases; unmatched junction bases: 12. Germline lookup yields CDR1 KGHDR and CDR2 SFDVKD. CDR3 protein: CATSASSAGGSVEQFF. Here the CDR3 DNA reads TGTGCCACCAGTGCCTCCTCAGCGGGGGGGTCGGTTGAGCAGTTCTTC.

This chain connects TRBV7-2 to TRBJ1-3, with 7 bases lining up with TRBD1. This CDR3 has 14 amino acids. Germline-derived CDR1 and CDR2 are SGHTA and FQGNSA. V was pared by 3 bases and J by 3 bases, with 2 bases of the junction left unmatched. In DNA, the CDR3 is TGTGCCAGCAGCTTTCGACAGGGTGGAAACACCATATATTTT. It codes for CASSFRQGGNTIYF.

This clone is a singleton in its sample. The chain carries TRBV5-6 and TRBJ2-7; no clear D. CDR1 is SGHDT, CDR2 YYEEEE, per germline. CDR3 length equals 13 residues. V was pared by 0 bases and J by 9 bases, with 13 bases between. This CDR3 reads CASSLGQSTRQYF. CDR3 coding DNA: TGTGCCAGCAGCTTGGGACAATCTACAAGGCAGTACTTC. Full variable domain (remainder filled in from reference TRBV5-6 and TRBJ2-7): DAGVTQSPTHLIKTRGQQVTLRCSPKSGHDTVSWYQQALGQGPQFIFQYYEEEERQRGNFPDRFSGHQFPNYSSELNVNALLLGDSALYLCASSLGQSTRQYFGPGTRLTVT.

The chain employs TRBV10-2 and TRBJ1-2; D is ambiguous. This CDR3 is 15 amino acids long. The germline CDR1 and CDR2 sequences are WSHSY and SAAADI. Trimming took off 7 bases at V and 6 bases at J, with 21 bases between the two ends. This chain's CDR3 is CASKPGDLLGDGYTF. CDR3 DNA: TGCGCCAGCAAACCCGGGGATCTCCTCGGGGATGGCTACACCTTC.

The V call is TRBV29-1, the J call TRBJ1-4; no clear D gene. V gave up 3 bases and J gave up 3 bases, with 8 bases separating them. The CDR3 extends over 13 amino acids. In germline, CDR1 is SQVTM, CDR2 ANQGSEA. CDR3 amino acids: CSVELAPNEKLFF. CDR3 bases: TGCAGCGTTGAGTTGGCCCCTAATGAAAAACTGTTTTTT.

The V gene is TRBV10-3, the J gene TRBJ2-7; 11 positions agree with TRBD1. Trimming took 10 bases from V and 5 from J; bases not matched to a gene: 10. This CDR3 comprises 14 residues. Looked up from germline, CDR1 is ENHRY and CDR2 is SYGVKD. The CDR3 DNA reads TGTGCCACAAACCCGGGACAGGGGGTCAACGAGCAGTACTTC. It translates to CATNPGQGVNEQYF.